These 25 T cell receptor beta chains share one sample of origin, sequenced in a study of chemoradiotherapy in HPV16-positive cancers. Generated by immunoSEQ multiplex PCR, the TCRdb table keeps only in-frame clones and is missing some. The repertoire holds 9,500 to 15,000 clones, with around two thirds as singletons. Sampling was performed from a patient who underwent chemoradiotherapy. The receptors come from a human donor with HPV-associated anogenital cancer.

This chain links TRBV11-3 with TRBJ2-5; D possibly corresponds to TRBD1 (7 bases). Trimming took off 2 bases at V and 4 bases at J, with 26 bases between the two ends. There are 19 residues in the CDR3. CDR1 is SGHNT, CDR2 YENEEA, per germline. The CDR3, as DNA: TGTGCCAGCAGCTTAAATAGTCAGTCTGCAGGGGGGTTCGGAGAGACCCAGTACTTC. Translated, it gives CASSLNSQSAGGFGETQYF.

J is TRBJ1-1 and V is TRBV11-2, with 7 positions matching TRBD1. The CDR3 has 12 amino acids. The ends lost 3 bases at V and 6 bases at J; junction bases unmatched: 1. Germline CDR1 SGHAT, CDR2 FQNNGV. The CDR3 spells CASSFQGAEAFF. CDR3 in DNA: TGTGCCAGCAGCTTCCAGGGGGCTGAAGCTTTCTTT.

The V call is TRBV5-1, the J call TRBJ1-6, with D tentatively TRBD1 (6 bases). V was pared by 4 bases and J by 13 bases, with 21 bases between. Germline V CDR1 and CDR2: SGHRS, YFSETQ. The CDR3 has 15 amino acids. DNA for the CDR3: TGCGCCAGCAGCCCGGACCCGGGACATCCCGCCCCCCTCCACTTT. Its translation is CASSPDPGHPAPLHF.

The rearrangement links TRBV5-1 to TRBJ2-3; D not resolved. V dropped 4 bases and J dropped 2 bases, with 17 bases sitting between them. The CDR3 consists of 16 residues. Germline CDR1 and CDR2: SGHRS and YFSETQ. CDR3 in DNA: TGCGCCAGCAGCCACCCAAGTGGGCAATCCACAGATACGCAGTATTTT. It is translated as CASSHPSGQSTDTQYF.

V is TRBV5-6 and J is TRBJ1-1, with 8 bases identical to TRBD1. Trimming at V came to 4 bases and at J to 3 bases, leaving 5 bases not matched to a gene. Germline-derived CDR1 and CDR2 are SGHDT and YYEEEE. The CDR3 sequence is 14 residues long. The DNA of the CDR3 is TGTGCCAGCAGCGACAGGGGCTCCGACACTGAAGCTTTCTTT. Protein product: CASSDRGSDTEAFF.

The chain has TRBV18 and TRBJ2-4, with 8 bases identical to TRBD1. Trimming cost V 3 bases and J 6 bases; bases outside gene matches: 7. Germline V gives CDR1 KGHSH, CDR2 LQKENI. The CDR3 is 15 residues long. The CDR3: CASSPGQGVPNIQYF. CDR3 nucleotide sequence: TGTGCCAGCTCACCCGGACAGGGCGTACCAAACATTCAGTACTTC.

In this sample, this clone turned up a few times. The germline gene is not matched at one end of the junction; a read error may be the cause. The CDR3 loop is CASNVDPDYGYTF. DNA of the CDR3: TGTGCCAGCAACGTAGATCCAGACTATGGCTACACCTTC. The chain carries TRBV9 and TRBJ1-2, with D hard to call. The germline gives CDR1 SGDLS, CDR2 YYNGEE. CDR3 length: 13 residues.

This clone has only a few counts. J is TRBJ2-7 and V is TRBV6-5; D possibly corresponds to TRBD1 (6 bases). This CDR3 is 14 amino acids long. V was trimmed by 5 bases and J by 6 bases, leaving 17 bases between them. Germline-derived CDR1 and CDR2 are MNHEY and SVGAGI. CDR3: CASSPPTGFGEQYF. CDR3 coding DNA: TGTGCCAGCAGTCCTCCGACAGGCTTCGGCGAGCAGTACTTC.

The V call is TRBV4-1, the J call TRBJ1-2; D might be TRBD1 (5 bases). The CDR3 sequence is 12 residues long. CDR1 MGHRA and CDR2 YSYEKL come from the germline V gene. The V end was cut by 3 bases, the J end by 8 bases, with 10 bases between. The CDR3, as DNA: TGCGCCAGCAGCCATCGGACAAACGGCTACACCTTC. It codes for CASSHRTNGYTF.

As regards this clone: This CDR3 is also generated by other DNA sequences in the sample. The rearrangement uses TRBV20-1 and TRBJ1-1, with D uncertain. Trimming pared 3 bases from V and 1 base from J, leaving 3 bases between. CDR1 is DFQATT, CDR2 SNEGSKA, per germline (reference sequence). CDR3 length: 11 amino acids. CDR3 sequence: CSARGNTEAFF. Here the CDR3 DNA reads TGCAGTGCTAGGGGGAACACTGAAGCTTTCTTT.

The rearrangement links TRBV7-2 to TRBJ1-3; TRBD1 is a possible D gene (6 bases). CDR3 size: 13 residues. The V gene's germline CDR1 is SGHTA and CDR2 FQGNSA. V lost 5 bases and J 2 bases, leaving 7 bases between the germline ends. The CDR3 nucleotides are TGTGCCAGCAGCACAGGGCCTGGAAACACCATATATTTT. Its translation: CASSTGPGNTIYF.

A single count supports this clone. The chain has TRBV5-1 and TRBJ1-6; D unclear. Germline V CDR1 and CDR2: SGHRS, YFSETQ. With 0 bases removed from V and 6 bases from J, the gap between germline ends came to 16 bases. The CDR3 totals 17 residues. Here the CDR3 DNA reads TGCGCCAGCAGCTTGGGAAGGGCAGCCAGGATTAATTCACCCCTCCACTTT. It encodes CASSLGRAARINSPLHF.

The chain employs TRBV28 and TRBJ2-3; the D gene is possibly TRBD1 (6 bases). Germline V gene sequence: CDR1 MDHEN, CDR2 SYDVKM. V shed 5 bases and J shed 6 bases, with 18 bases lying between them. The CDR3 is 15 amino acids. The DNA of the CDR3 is TGTGCCAGCAGTGACAGGATCCTCCTGCGGGATACGCAGTATTTT. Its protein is CASSDRILLRDTQYF.

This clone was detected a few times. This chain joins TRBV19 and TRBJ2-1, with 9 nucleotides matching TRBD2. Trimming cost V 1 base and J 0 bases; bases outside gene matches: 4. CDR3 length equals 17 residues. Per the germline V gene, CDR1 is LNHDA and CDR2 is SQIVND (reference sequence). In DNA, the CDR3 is TGTGCCAGTAGTATAGCGAGCGGGAGGAACTCCTACAATGAGCAGTTCTTC. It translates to CASSIASGRNSYNEQFF.

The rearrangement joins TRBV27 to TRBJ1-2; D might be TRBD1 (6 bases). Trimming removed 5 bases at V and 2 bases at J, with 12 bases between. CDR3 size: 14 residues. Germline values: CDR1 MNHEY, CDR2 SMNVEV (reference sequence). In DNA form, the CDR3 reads TGTGCCAGCAGTCCCCGGGGGGGCAACTATGGCTACACCTTC. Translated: CASSPRGGNYGYTF.

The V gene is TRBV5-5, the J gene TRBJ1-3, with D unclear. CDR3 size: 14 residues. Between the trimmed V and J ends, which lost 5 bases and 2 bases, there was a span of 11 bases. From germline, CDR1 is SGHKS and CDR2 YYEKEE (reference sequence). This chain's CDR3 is CASRVDMAGNTIYF. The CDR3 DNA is TGTGCCAGCAGAGTCGACATGGCTGGAAACACCATATATTTT.

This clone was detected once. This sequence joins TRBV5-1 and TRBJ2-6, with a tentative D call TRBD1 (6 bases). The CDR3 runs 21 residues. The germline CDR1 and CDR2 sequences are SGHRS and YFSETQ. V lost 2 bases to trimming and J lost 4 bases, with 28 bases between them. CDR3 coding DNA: TGCGCCAGCAGCTTAATTACACAGGGATTTCCCCCCATAAAGGGGGCCAACGTCCTGACTTTC. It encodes CASSLITQGFPPIKGANVLTF. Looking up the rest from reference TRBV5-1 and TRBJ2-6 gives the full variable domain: KAGVTQTPRYLIKTRGQQVTLSCSPISGHRSVSWYQQTPGQGLQFLFEYFSETQRNKGNFPGRFSGRQFSNSRSEMNVSTLELGDSALYLCASSLITQGFPPIKGANVLTFGAGSRLTVL.

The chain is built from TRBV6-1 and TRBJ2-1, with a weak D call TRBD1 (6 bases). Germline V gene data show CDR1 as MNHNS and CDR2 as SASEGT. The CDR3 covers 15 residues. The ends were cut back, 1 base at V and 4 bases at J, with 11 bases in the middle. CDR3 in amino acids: CASSEGGGAYNEQFF. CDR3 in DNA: TGTGCCAGCAGTGAAGGAGGGGGAGCGTACAATGAGCAGTTCTTC.

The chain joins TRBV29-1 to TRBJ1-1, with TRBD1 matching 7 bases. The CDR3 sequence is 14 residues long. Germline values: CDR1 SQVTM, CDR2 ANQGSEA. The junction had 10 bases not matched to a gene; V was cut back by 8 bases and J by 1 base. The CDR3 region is CSSRGGRGNTEAFF. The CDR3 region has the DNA TGCAGCTCTAGAGGGGGCAGGGGGAACACTGAAGCTTTCTTT.

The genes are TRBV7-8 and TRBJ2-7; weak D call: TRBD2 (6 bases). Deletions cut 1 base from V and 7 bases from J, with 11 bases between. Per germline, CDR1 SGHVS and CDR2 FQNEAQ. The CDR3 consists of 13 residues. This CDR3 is CASSLDGAGEQYF. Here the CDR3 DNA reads TGTGCCAGCAGCTTAGACGGGGCGGGGGAGCAGTACTTC. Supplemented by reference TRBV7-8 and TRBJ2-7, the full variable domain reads GAGVSQSPRYKVAKRGQDVALRCDPISGHVSLFWYQQALGQGPEFLTYFQNEAQLDKSGLPSDRFFAERPEGSVSTLKIQRTQQEDSAVYLCASSLDGAGEQYFGPGTRLTVT.

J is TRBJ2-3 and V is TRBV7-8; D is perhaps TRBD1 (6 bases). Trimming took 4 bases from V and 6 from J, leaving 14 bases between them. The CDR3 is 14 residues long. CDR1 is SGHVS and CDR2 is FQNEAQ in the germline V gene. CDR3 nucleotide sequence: TGTGCCAGCAGCTCAGGGGCGATCCGGGATACGCAGTATTTT. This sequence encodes CASSSGAIRDTQYF.

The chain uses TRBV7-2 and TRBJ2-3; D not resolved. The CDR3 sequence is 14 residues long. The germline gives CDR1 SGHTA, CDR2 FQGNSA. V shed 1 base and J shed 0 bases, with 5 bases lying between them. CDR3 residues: CASSLDGSTDTQYF. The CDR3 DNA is TGTGCCAGCAGCTTAGACGGAAGCACAGATACGCAGTATTTT.

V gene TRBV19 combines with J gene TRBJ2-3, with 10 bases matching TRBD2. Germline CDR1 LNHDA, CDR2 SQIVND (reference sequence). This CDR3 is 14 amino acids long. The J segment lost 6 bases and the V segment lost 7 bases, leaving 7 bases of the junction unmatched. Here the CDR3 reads CASTLRSGRDTQYF. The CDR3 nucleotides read TGTGCCAGTACCCTTCGTAGCGGGAGGGATACGCAGTATTTT.

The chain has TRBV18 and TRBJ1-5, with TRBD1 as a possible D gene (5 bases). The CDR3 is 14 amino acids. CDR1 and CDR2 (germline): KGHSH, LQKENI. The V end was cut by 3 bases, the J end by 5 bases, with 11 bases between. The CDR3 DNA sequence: TGTGCCAGCTCACCCCAGCAAGGGGATCAGCCCCAGCATTTT. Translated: CASSPQQGDQPQHF.

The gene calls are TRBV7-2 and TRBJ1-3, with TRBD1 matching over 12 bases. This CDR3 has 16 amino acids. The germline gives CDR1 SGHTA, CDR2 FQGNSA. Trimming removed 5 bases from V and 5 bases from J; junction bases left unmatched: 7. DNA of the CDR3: TGTGCCAGCAGCGCCATCCGGGACAGGGGGCGAAACACCATATATTTT. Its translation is CASSAIRDRGRNTIYF.